Here is one T cell receptor (beta chain) with its context. Its matching antigen is unknown. Because the CDR3's place on the DNA is in doubt, the DNA is left out and the CDR3 is given as listed by TCRdb. The germline gives CDR1 MNHNY, CDR2 SVGAGI (reference sequence). The CDR3 comprises 14 residues, both ends counted. Sequenced by immunoSEQ multiplex PCR; TCRdb stores in-frame clones only, minus some. The sample has approximately 160,000 clones; roughly nine tenths are singletons. The record originates from a study of cytomegalovirus exposure and HLA in healthy donors. Study as a whole: The same platform used for the 666 first-cohort repertoires was also used for the 120 or so validation repertoires, as a later analysis reported. The study, taken as a whole, reports: Usually a TCR sequence was rare, but some public TCRs were found in many donors. The study flagged around 150 TCR beta chains as cytomegalovirus-associated.

Material: PBMCs. V is TRBV6-6 and J is TRBJ2-4; the table's D call, TRBD2, has no DNA check behind it. This clonotype originated in a woman in her late teens or twenties in good health and CMV-seropositive. The chain's CDR3 is CASSSSTSSYIQYF.